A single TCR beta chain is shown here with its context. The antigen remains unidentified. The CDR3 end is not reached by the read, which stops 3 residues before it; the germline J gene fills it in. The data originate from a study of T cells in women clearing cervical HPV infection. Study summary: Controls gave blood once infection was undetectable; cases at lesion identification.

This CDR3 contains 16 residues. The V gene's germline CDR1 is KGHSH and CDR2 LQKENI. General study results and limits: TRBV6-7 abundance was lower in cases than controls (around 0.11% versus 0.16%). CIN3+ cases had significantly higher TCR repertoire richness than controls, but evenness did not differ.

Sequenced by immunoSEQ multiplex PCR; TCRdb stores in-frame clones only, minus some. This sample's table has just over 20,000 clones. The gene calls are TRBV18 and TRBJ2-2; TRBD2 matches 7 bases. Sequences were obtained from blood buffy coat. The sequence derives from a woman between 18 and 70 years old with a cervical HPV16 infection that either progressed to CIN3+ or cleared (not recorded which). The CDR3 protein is CASSPRGGAGANVLFF. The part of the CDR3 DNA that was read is TGTGCCAGCTCACCAAGGGGAGGGGCTGGGGCCAACGTG.